This T cell receptor beta chain derives from a study of patients and donors after allogeneic stem cell transplantation. TCRdb redid the calling of the RT-PCR reads with MiXCR, one entry per CDR3 protein. The sample lists 200,000 to 250,000 distinct CDR3 sequences, less than 15% seen once, with around 10% in the top ten. CDR3 length equals 14 residues. V dropped 3 bases and J dropped 9; count of bases not matched to a gene: 7. CDR1 SGHRS and CDR2 YFSETQ come from the germline V gene. Many counts were recorded for this clonotype. The V gene is TRBV5-1, the J gene TRBJ2-4; 9 nucleotides line up with TRBD1. The source of this sequence is a human donor who was either an allogeneic HSCT recipient or a stem cell or donor lymphocyte infusion donor (not recorded which). It is not recorded whose cells these are; they may come from a transplant donor. The specimen was blood, either unsorted or a sorted T cell fraction (not recorded which). CDR3 sequence (DNA): TGCGCCAGCAGCTCCGGGACAGGGAACACCATTCAGTACTTC. This codes for CASSSGTGNTIQYF.